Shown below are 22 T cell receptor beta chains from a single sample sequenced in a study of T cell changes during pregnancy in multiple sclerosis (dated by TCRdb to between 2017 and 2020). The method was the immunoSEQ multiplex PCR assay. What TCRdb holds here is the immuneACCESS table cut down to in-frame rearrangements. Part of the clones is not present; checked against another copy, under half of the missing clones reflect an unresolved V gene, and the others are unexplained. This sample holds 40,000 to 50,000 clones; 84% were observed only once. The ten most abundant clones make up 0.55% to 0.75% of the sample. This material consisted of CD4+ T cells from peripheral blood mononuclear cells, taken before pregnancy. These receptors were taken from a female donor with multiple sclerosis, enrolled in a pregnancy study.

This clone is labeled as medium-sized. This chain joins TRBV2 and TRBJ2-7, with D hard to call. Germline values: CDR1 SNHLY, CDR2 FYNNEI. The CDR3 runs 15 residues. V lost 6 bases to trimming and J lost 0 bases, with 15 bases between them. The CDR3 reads CASSISQSYSYEQYF. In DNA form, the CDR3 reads TGTGCCAGCAGCATAAGTCAATCCTACTCCTACGAGCAGTACTTC.

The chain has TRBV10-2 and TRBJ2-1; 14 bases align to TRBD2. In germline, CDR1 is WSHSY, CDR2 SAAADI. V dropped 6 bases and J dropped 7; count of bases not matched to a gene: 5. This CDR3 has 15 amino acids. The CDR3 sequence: CASRPGLAGANEQFF. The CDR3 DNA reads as TGCGCCAGCAGACCGGGACTAGCGGGAGCTAATGAGCAGTTCTTC.

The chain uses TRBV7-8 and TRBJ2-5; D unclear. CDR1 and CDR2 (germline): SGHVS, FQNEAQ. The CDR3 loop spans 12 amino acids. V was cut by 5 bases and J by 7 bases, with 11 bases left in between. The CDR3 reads CASSRVTGTQYF. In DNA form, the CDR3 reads TGTGCCAGCAGCCGAGTCACGGGGACCCAGTACTTC.

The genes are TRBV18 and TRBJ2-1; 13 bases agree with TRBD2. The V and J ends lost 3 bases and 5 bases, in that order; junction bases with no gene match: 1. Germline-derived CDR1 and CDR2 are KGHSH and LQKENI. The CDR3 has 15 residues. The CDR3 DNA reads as TGTGCCAGCTCACCGGGACTAGCGGGACACAATGAGCAGTTCTTC. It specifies CASSPGLAGHNEQFF. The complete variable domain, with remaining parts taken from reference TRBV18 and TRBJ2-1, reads NAGVMQNPRHLVRRRGQEARLRCSPMKGHSHVYWYRQLPEEGLKFMVYLQKENIIDESGMPKERFSAEFPKEGPSILRIQQVVRGDSAAYFCASSPGLAGHNEQFFGPGTRLTVL.

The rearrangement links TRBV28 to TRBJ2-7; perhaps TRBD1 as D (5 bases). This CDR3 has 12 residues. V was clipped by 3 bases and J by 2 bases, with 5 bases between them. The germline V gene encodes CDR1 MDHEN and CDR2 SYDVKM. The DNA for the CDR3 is TGTGCCAGCAGTTTGGACACCTACGAGCAGTACTTC. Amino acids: CASSLDTYEQYF. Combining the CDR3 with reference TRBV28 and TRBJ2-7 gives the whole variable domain DVKVTQSSRYLVKRTGEKVFLECVQDMDHENMFWYRQDPGLGLRLIYFSYDVKMKEKGDIPEGYSVSREKKERFSLILESASTNQTSMYLCASSLDTYEQYFGPGTRLTVT.

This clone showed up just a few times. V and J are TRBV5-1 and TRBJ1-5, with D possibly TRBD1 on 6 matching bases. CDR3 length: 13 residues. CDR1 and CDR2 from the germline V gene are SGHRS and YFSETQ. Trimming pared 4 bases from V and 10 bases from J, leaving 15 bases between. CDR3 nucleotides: TGCGCCAGCAGCAGGGACACATCGGGACCCCAGCATTTT. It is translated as CASSRDTSGPQHF.

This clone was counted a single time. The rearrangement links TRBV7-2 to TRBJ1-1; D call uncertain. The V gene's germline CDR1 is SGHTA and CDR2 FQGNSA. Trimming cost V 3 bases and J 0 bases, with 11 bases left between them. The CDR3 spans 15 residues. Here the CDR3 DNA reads TGTGCCAGCAGCTTGTCCCAGTCGCTGAACACTGAAGCTTTCTTT. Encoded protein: CASSLSQSLNTEAFF.

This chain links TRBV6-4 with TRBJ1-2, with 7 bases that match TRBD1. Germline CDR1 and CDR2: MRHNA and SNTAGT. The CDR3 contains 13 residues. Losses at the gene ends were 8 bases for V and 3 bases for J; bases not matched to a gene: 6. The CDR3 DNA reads TGTGCCAGCGGAGGCGGGACAGACTATGGCTACACCTTC. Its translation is CASGGGTDYGYTF.

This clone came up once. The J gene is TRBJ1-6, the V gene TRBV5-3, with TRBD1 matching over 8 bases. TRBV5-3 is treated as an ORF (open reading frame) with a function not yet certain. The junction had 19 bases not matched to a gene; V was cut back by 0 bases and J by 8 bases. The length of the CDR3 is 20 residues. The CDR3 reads CARSLGYRDRIFNRDSPLHF. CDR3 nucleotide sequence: TGTGCCAGAAGCTTGGGCTACCGGGACAGGATATTTAATAGGGATTCACCCCTCCACTTT.

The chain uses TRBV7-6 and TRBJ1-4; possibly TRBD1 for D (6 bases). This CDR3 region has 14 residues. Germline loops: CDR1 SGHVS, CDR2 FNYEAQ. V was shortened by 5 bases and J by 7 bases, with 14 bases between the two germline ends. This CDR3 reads CASSIQGHPEKLFF. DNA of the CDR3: TGTGCCAGCAGCATACAGGGTCATCCTGAAAAACTGTTTTTT.

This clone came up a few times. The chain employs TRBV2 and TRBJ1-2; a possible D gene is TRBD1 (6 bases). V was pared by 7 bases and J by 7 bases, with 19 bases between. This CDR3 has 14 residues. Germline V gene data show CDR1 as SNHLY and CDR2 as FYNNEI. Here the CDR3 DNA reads TGTGCCAGCATTTGGTCAGGGGATATGGGTGGCTACACCTTC. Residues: CASIWSGDMGGYTF.

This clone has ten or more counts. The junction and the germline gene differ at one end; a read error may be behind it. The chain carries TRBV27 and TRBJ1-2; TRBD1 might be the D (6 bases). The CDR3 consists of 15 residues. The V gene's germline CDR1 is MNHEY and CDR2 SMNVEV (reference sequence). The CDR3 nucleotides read TGTGCCACCAGTCCCGTAACAGGGAACGACTATGGCTACACCTTC. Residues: CATSPVTGNDYGYTF.

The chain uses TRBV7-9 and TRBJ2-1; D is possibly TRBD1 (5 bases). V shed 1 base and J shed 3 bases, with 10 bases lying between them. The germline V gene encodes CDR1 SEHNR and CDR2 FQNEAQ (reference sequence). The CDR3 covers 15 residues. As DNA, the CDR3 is TGTGCCAGCAGCTTAGGTCAGGGTTTCTACAATGAGCAGTTCTTC. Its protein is CASSLGQGFYNEQFF.

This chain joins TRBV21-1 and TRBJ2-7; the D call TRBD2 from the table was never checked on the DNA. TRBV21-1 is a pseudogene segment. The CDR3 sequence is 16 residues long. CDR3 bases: TGTGCCAGCAGCAAGTCCCGAAGCGGGAGCTCCTACGAGCAGTACTTC. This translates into CASSKSRSGSSYEQYF.

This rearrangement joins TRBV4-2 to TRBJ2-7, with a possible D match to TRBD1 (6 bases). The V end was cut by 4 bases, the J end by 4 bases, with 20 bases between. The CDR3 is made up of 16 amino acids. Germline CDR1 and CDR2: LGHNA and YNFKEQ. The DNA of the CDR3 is TGTGCCAGCAGCCCGGGGACACGAAGAGAAACTTACGAGCAGTACTTC. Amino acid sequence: CASSPGTRRETYEQYF.

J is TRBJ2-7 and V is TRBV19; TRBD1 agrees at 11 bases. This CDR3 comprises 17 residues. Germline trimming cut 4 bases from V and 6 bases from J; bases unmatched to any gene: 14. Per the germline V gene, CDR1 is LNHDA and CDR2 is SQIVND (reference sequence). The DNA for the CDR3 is TGTGCCAGTAGTAAAAGGTCTGGGACAGGGGGGATCAGCGAGCAGTACTTC. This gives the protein CASSKRSGTGGISEQYF.

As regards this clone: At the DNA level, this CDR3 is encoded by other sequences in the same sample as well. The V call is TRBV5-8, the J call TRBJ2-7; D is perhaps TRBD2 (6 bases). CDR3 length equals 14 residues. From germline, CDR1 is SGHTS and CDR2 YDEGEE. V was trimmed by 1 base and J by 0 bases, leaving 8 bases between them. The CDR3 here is CASSLLGSSYEQYF. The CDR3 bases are TGTGCCAGCAGCTTGCTCGGGAGCTCCTACGAGCAGTACTTC.

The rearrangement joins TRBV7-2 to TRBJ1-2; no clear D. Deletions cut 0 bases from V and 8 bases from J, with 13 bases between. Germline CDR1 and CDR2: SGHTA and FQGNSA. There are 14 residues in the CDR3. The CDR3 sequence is CASSLAVPVEGYTF. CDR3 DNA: TGTGCCAGCAGCTTAGCAGTCCCGGTGGAGGGCTACACCTTC.

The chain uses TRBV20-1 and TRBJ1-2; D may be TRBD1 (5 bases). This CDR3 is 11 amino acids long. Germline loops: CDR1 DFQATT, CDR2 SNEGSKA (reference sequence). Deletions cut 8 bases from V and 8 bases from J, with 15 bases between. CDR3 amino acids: CSPGGDAGYTF. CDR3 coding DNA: TGCAGTCCCGGGGGTGACGCGGGCTACACCTTC.

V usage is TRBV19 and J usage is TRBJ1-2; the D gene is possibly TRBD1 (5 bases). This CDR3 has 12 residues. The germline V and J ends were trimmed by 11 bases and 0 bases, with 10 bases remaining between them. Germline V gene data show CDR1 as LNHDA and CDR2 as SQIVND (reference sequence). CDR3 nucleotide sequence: TGTGCCGCTAGGGGTTCTAACTATGGCTACACCTTC. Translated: CAARGSNYGYTF.

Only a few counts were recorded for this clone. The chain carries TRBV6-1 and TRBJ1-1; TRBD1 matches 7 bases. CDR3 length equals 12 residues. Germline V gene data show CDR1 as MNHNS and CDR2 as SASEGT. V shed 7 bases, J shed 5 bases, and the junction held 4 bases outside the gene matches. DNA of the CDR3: TGTGCCAGCACCAGGGACAGTACTGAAGCTTTCTTT. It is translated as CASTRDSTEAFF.

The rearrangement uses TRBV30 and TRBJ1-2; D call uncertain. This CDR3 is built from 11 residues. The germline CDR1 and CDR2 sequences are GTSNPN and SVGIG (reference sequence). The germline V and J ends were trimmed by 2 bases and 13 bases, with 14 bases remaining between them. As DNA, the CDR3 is TGTGCCTGGAGTTCAGGTGGCGCTCTCACCTTC. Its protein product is CAWSSGGALTF.